The entry that follows covers one T cell receptor (beta chain) sequence. One entry per CDR3 protein results from TCRdb running MiXCR on the RT-PCR reads. The sample shows 650,000 to 800,000 distinct CDR3 sequences, about 14% of them seen only once. The V gene lost 0 bases and the J gene lost 11 bases, with 14 bases spanning the gap. The CDR3 covers 13 residues. Germline-derived CDR1 and CDR2 are SGHNT and YYREEE (reference sequence). The source material was memory CD4+ T cells from blood. The chain couples TRBV5-4 to TRBJ2-5, with D maybe TRBD1 (5 bases). This clonotype was sampled from a female donor in good health, serving as a healthy control. The CDR3 protein is CASSLVQGSDQYF. CDR3 bases: TGTGCCAGCAGCTTGGTCCAGGGCTCGGATCAGTACTTC. Complete variable domain (other parts from reference TRBV5-4 and TRBJ2-5): ETGVTQSPTHLIKTRGQQVTLRCSSQSGHNTVSWYQQALGQGPQFIFQYYREEENGRGNFPPRFSGLQFPNYSSELNVNALELDDSALYLCASSLVQGSDQYFGPGTRLLVL.